This TCR beta chain was retrieved from a study of control samples from healthy donors and cancer patients. TCRdb's copy holds only in-frame clones and misses some; the assay was immunoSEQ multiplex PCR. Among about 92,000 clones listed, 82% were seen once. The germline V and J ends were trimmed by 2 bases and 3 bases, with 14 bases remaining between them. The germline gives CDR1 MNHNY, CDR2 SVGAGI (reference sequence). The CDR3 is 16 amino acids. Sequencing was done on a sample of blood. The V gene is TRBV6-6, the J gene TRBJ1-5; D gene ambiguous. The source of this sequence is a woman in her sixties or seventies in good health. CDR3 in amino acids: CASSYPGPLNNQPQHF. In DNA, the CDR3 is TGTGCCAGCAGTTACCCAGGACCCTTGAACAATCAGCCCCAGCATTTT.